Listed here are 22 T cell receptor beta chains from one sample, sequenced in a study of long-term antiretroviral therapy in people with HIV (dated by TCRdb to 2022 to 2024). Sequencing of the TRB variable region was done with the immunoSEQ hsTCRB v3.0 assay at survey level resolution. TCRdb's version of the immuneACCESS table is confined to in-frame rearrangements and falls short of the full clone set. An unresolved V gene accounts for under half of the shortfall where checked; the remainder is of unknown origin. The sample records about 20,000 clones, 80% to 85% of which are singletons. The top ten clones comprise around 8.3% of the sample. The specimen comprised unsorted PBMCs, sampled 1.2 years after starting antiretroviral therapy. The receptor set was obtained from a woman aged 40-49 years with HIV.

The chain is built from TRBV27 and TRBJ2-5; 7 bases are a match to TRBD2. CDR3 length equals 15 residues. With 0 bases clipped from V and 4 bases from J, the junction kept 5 bases outside the gene matches. CDR1 is MNHEY, CDR2 SMNVEV, per germline (reference sequence). CDR3 coding DNA: TGTGCCAGCAGTTTATCGATTACGGGAGGAGAGACCCAGTACTTC. Protein sequence: CASSLSITGGETQYF.

The rearrangement links TRBV18 to TRBJ2-7; D gene unclear. Between the trimmed V and J ends, which lost 0 bases and 6 bases, there was a span of 9 bases. The germline gives CDR1 KGHSH, CDR2 LQKENI. This CDR3 is built from 13 residues. The CDR3 is CASSPPTTGEQYF. The DNA for the CDR3 is TGTGCCAGCTCACCACCTACTACTGGCGAGCAGTACTTC.

In this sample, this clone turned up a few times. This rearrangement joins TRBV19 to TRBJ2-2; TRBD2 matches at 9 bases. The CDR3 runs to 16 residues. V lost 5 bases, J lost 3 bases, and 7 bases stayed unmatched. Germline CDR1 LNHDA, CDR2 SQIVND (reference sequence). Here the CDR3 reads CASSFDLAGHTGELFF. For the CDR3, the DNA is TGTGCCAGTAGTTTTGATCTAGCGGGGCACACCGGGGAGCTGTTTTTT.

This clone occurred once. This chain connects TRBV18 to TRBJ2-7, with 9 bases lining up with TRBD1. The CDR3 runs 14 residues. With 5 bases clipped from V and 6 bases from J, the junction kept 8 bases outside the gene matches. CDR1 is KGHSH, CDR2 LQKENI, per germline. The CDR3, as DNA: TGTGCCAGCTCAGCCGGGACAGGGTCCGTCGAGCAGTACTTC. Translation gives CASSAGTGSVEQYF. The whole variable domain, filled in from reference TRBV18 and TRBJ2-7, reads NAGVMQNPRHLVRRRGQEARLRCSPMKGHSHVYWYRQLPEEGLKFMVYLQKENIIDESGMPKERFSAEFPKEGPSILRIQQVVRGDSAAYFCASSAGTGSVEQYFGPGTRLTVT.

The chain is built from TRBV19 and TRBJ1-1, with TRBD1 identical over 8 bases. Germline CDR1 reads LNHDA; CDR2 reads SQIVND (reference sequence). The trim removed 9 bases at V and 8 bases at J, leaving 5 bases unmatched. The CDR3 loop spans 11 amino acids. CDR3 nucleotide sequence: TGTGCCAGCCGGACAGGGCCCGAAGCTTTCTTT. As protein: CASRTGPEAFF.

This chain links TRBV6-6 with TRBJ1-1; D possibly corresponds to TRBD1 (5 bases). Trimming pared 4 bases from V and 5 bases from J, leaving 17 bases between. The CDR3 sequence is 15 residues long. Germline V lookup: CDR1 MNHNY, CDR2 SVGAGI (reference sequence). The CDR3 sequence is CASSWGGQPETEAFF. The CDR3 DNA reads TGTGCCAGCAGTTGGGGAGGACAACCGGAAACTGAAGCTTTCTTT.

The chain joins TRBV5-5 to TRBJ2-7; no definite D call. Germline V CDR1 and CDR2: SGHKS, YYEKEE (reference sequence). This CDR3 is 11 amino acids long. Between the trimmed V and J ends, which lost 4 bases and 2 bases, there was a span of 4 bases. CDR3 nucleotide sequence: TGTGCCAGCAGCGGAACCTACGAGCAGTACTTC. This codes for CASSGTYEQYF.

The chain is built from TRBV2 and TRBJ2-1; perhaps TRBD2 as D (6 bases). The CDR3 is 13 residues long. V was shortened by 5 bases and J by 6 bases, with 11 bases between the two germline ends. Looked up from germline, CDR1 is SNHLY and CDR2 is FYNNEI. CDR3 DNA: TGTGCCAGCAGTACGGGACTTGGCAATGAGCAGTTCTTC. It translates to CASSTGLGNEQFF.

The gene calls are TRBV28 and TRBJ2-7; maybe TRBD2 (5 bases). The germline gives CDR1 MDHEN, CDR2 SYDVKM. The CDR3 covers 16 residues. The V end lost 2 bases, the J end lost 4 bases, and 18 bases lay between the germline ends. The CDR3 sequence is CASSLTPGLSAYEQYF. The CDR3 DNA sequence: TGTGCCAGCAGTTTAACACCCGGACTCTCCGCGTACGAGCAGTACTTC.

The sample holds a few counts of this clone. The chain carries TRBV28 and TRBJ1-5; D ambiguous. Deletions cut 9 bases from V and 4 bases from J, with 7 bases between. Per germline, CDR1 MDHEN and CDR2 SYDVKM. There are 11 residues in the CDR3. The CDR3 is CASEGNQPQHF. CDR3 DNA sequence: TGTGCCAGTGAGGGTAATCAGCCCCAGCATTTT.

The J gene is TRBJ1-1, the V gene TRBV9; 7 bases are shared with TRBD1. The CDR3 has 15 residues. J gave up 1 base and V 3 bases, and 6 bases lay outside the gene matches. Looked up from germline, CDR1 is SGDLS and CDR2 is YYNGEE. The CDR3 protein is CASSEYGQANTEAFF. The CDR3 region has the DNA TGTGCCAGCAGCGAGTATGGACAGGCGAACACTGAAGCTTTCTTT. The entire variable domain, with the rest obtained from reference TRBV9 and TRBJ1-1, is as follows: DSGVTQTPKHLITATGQRVTLRCSPRSGDLSVYWYQQSLDQGLQFLIQYYNGEERAKGNILERFSAQQFPDLHSELNLSSLELGDSALYFCASSEYGQANTEAFFGQGTRLTVV.

V usage is TRBV4-1 and J usage is TRBJ2-7; D is perhaps TRBD1 or TRBD2 (6 bases each). This CDR3 spans 15 amino acids. CDR1 and CDR2 from the germline V gene are MGHRA and YSYEKL. The V gene lost 1 base and the J gene lost 4 bases, with 14 bases spanning the gap. The CDR3 sequence: CASSQGRGLMYEQYF. The DNA for the CDR3 is TGCGCCAGCAGCCAAGGTCGGGGGCTCATGTACGAGCAGTACTTC.

The chain couples TRBV7-8 to TRBJ2-1; TRBD2 aligns across 10 bases. V dropped 5 bases and J dropped 3; count of bases not matched to a gene: 7. Germline-derived CDR1 and CDR2 are SGHVS and FQNEAQ. The CDR3 extends over 16 amino acids. CDR3 region: CASSVPLAGFYNEQFF. The CDR3 bases are TGTGCCAGCAGCGTACCACTAGCGGGGTTCTACAATGAGCAGTTCTTC.

This chain uses TRBV2 with TRBJ2-1, with 10 positions matching TRBD2. Per the germline V gene, CDR1 is SNHLY and CDR2 is FYNNEI. The CDR3 has 17 amino acids. The junction had 9 bases not matched to a gene; V was cut back by 2 bases and J by 5 bases. The CDR3 DNA reads as TGTGCCAGCAGTGAACACCCACTAGCGGGAATTGACAATGAGCAGTTCTTC. Protein product: CASSEHPLAGIDNEQFF.

This clone was counted a single time. V is TRBV7-9 and J is TRBJ2-4; possibly TRBD1 or TRBD2 for D (5 bases each). This CDR3 has 14 amino acids. With 5 bases removed from V and 8 bases from J, the gap between germline ends came to 16 bases. Germline V gene lookup returns CDR1 SEHNR and CDR2 FQNEAQ (reference sequence). This chain's CDR3 is CASSVSRDRDIQYF. CDR3 DNA sequence: TGTGCCAGCAGCGTTTCCAGGGACCGGGACATTCAGTACTTC.

The chain recombines TRBV5-1 with TRBJ1-2; perhaps TRBD1 as D (6 bases). This CDR3 spans 14 amino acids. The V gene lost 6 bases and the J gene lost 8 bases, with 20 bases spanning the gap. The V gene's germline CDR1 is SGHRS and CDR2 YFSETQ. CDR3 amino acids: CASTPGEGTYGYTF. The CDR3 nucleotides read TGCGCCAGCACCCCAGGGGAGGGAACTTACGGCTACACCTTC.

The chain combines TRBV5-1 with TRBJ2-3, with 8 positions matching TRBD2. Germline loops: CDR1 SGHRS, CDR2 YFSETQ. The CDR3 totals 14 residues. Losses at the gene ends were 5 bases for V and 2 bases for J; bases not matched to a gene: 4. The CDR3: CASRTSENTDTQYF. CDR3 bases: TGCGCCAGCAGGACTAGCGAAAACACAGATACGCAGTATTTT. The variable domain in full, with the rest retrieved from reference TRBV5-1 and TRBJ2-3, is KAGVTQTPRYLIKTRGQQVTLSCSPISGHRSVSWYQQTPGQGLQFLFEYFSETQRNKGNFPGRFSGRQFSNSRSEMNVSTLELGDSALYLCASRTSENTDTQYFGPGTRLTVL.

This clone appeared once. The V gene is TRBV29-1, the J gene TRBJ2-7; 9 positions match TRBD1. V lost 7 bases, J lost 7 bases, and 8 bases stayed unmatched. This CDR3 region has 12 residues. CDR1 is SQVTM, CDR2 ANQGSEA, per germline. The CDR3 coding sequence is TGCAGCGGGGGACAGGGTCCTTTTGAGCAGTACTTC. As protein: CSGGQGPFEQYF.

The rearrangement joins TRBV5-1 to TRBJ2-7; D is possibly TRBD2 (6 bases). The CDR3 loop spans 14 amino acids. From germline, CDR1 is SGHRS and CDR2 YFSETQ. V lost 4 bases to trimming and J lost 2 bases, with 13 bases between them. The DNA for the CDR3 is TGCGCCAGCAGCGTAGGACTAAGTGCCTACGAGCAGTACTTC. Its translation is CASSVGLSAYEQYF. Combining the CDR3 with reference TRBV5-1 and TRBJ2-7 gives the whole variable domain KAGVTQTPRYLIKTRGQQVTLSCSPISGHRSVSWYQQTPGQGLQFLFEYFSETQRNKGNFPGRFSGRQFSNSRSEMNVSTLELGDSALYLCASSVGLSAYEQYFGPGTRLTVT.

The chain recombines TRBV7-7 with TRBJ2-1; 8 bases are a match to TRBD2. Per germline, CDR1 SSHAT and CDR2 FNYEAQ (reference sequence). The V segment lost 4 bases and the J segment 1 base; nucleotides outside the gene matches: 6. There are 16 residues in the CDR3. CDR3 loop: CASSSGIAGSYNEQFF. The CDR3 DNA reads TGTGCCAGCAGCTCGGGGATAGCGGGGTCCTACAATGAGCAGTTCTTC.

The rearrangement links TRBV10-1 to TRBJ1-3; D is perhaps TRBD1 (5 bases). CDR3 length equals 16 residues. Trimming took off 8 bases at V and 1 base at J, with 18 bases between the two ends. Germline V gives CDR1 WNHNN, CDR2 SYGVQD (reference sequence). The CDR3 protein is CASPLPQVNSGNTIYF. CDR3 coding DNA: TGCGCCAGCCCCCTTCCACAGGTGAATTCTGGAAACACCATATATTTT.

The chain links TRBV27 to TRBJ2-1; TRBD2 agrees at 9 bases. Unmatched junction bases numbered 8, after V lost 1 base and J lost 7 bases. From germline, CDR1 is MNHEY and CDR2 SMNVEV (reference sequence). This CDR3 spans 16 amino acids. The CDR3 sequence is CASSLYSGSLSNEQFF. DNA for the CDR3: TGTGCCAGCAGTTTATATAGCGGGAGTTTATCGAATGAGCAGTTCTTC.